Listed here is a single T cell receptor (beta chain). No antigen is known for it. Per-base quality was not reported, and no clone a single base away is much larger than it. The CDR3 goes from the cysteine to the phenylalanine over 13 residues. The kept DNA is CDR3 alone, 39 bases in frame from the first base. For CDR1 and CDR2, the germline V gene (reference sequence) lists GTSNPN and SVGIG. V gives up 5 bases and J gives up 6 bases, and the segment between their germline ends measures 11 bases. This entry comes from a study of control samples from healthy donors and cancer patients (dated by TCRdb to 2018 to 2020). Libraries were constructed by the immunoSEQ multiplex PCR assay. The clones in this table, taken by TCRdb from immuneACCESS, are in-frame only. Not every clone is retained; where verified, under half of the shortfall comes from an unresolved V gene, and the cause of the rest is unknown. The sample records roughly 130,000 clones, roughly 92% of which are singletons. The ten largest clonotypes hold roughly 10% of the sample.

The origin of this receptor is a man aged 25 to 40 in good health. Sequenced input: blood. The sequence links TRBV30 to TRBJ1-6; confidence is insufficient to name the D gene. The CDR3 protein is CAWGPTGNSPLHF. The DNA is as follows: TGTGCCTGGGGACCCACGGGTAATTCACCCCTCCACTTT.